These 2 T cell receptor beta chains share one sample of origin, sequenced in a study of tumor and adjacent non-tumor tissue in lung cancer. TCRbeta libraries were built with three rounds of nested PCR, modified from ARM-PCR. TCRdb analysed the multiplex PCR reads with MiXCR anew, one entry per CDR3 protein. The table includes some 84,000 distinct CDR3 sequences, about three fifths detected once. No cell sorting was done before RNA was extracted from the tissue. The sequencing sample was made of lung tumor tissue. The receptors were gathered from a man between 70 and 80 years old with non-small cell lung cancer.

Points on this clonotype: This sequence may be a read error, since a much larger clone differs from it by one base. The gene calls are TRBV20-1 and TRBJ1-1, with 7 bases that match TRBD1. Per germline, CDR1 DFQATT and CDR2 SNEGSKA (reference sequence). V was clipped by 5 bases and J by 3 bases; unmatched bases: 12. The CDR3 spans 15 residues. The CDR3: CSAHDRARKDTEAFF. The CDR3 DNA follows: TGCAGTGCTCACGACAGGGCCAGAAAGGACACTGAAGCTTTCTTT.

Worth noting for this clonotype: An end of the junction does not agree with germline; a read error may underlie this. V and J are TRBV11-2 and TRBJ2-1, with a possible D match to TRBD1 (5 bases). CDR3 length: 15 residues. CDR1 and CDR2 from the germline V gene are SGHAT and FQNNGV. For the CDR3, the DNA is TGTGCCAGCATGGGTGGACATAGCTCCTACAGTGAGCAGTTCTTC. This sequence encodes CASMGGHSSYSEQFF.